This T cell receptor beta chain was sequenced during a study of blood T cells in healthy people across ages. There are a few counts of this clonotype. No antigen is known for it. A second PCR, run for roughly 6 to 11 cycles, used a sample-barcoded 5' primer plus a J-beta primer mix. Template switching added a 12-random-nucleotide identifier to every cDNA molecule. One entry per CDR3 protein, called by TCRdb with MiXCR from the 5' RACE reads. The sample consists of under 1,000,000 distinct CDR3 sequences, around 36% of them appearing once. Whole-study results and caveats: PBMCs were not sorted, which prevented a conclusive comparison of naive versus antigen-experienced cells.

Germline lookup yields CDR1 SGHVS and CDR2 FQNEAQ. This CDR3 contains 15 residues. The trim removed 2 bases at V and 8 bases at J, leaving 8 bases unmatched. The sequenced sample was blood. This TCR came from a young man in good health. The gene calls are TRBV7-8 and TRBJ1-4; 7 nucleotides agree with TRBD1. CDR3 DNA sequence: TGTGCCAGCAGCTTAAGGGACGGGACAGTAGAAAAACTGTTTTTT. Protein: CASSLRDGTVEKLFF.